This T cell receptor (beta chain) was profiled in a study of blood T cell repertoires in COVID-19. Across the study: Acute and convalescent COVID-19 samples came from the United States, Italy and Spain.

Authors' methods: Estimation of nucleated cell counts relied on the amplification of reference gene primers. Some clones are missing from TCRdb's copy, which holds only in-frame ones; the method was immunoSEQ multiplex PCR. For V, J and clone size, that table is used; D and trimming come from the DNA. Of fewer than 200,000 clones in the sample, 83% were seen once. With 7 bases clipped from V and 2 bases from J, the junction kept 9 bases outside the gene matches. CDR1 is LNHDA and CDR2 is SQIVND in the germline V gene (reference sequence). This CDR3 has 16 residues. The origin of this receptor is a woman older than 75 with acute or convalescent COVID-19. The rearrangement uses TRBV19 and TRBJ1-5, with 9 bases aligning to TRBD1. The material sequenced was peripheral blood. CDR3 sequence: CASIRTGDLGNQPQHF. The DNA of the CDR3 is TGTGCCAGTATCCGGACAGGGGATCTAGGCAATCAGCCCCAGCATTTT.